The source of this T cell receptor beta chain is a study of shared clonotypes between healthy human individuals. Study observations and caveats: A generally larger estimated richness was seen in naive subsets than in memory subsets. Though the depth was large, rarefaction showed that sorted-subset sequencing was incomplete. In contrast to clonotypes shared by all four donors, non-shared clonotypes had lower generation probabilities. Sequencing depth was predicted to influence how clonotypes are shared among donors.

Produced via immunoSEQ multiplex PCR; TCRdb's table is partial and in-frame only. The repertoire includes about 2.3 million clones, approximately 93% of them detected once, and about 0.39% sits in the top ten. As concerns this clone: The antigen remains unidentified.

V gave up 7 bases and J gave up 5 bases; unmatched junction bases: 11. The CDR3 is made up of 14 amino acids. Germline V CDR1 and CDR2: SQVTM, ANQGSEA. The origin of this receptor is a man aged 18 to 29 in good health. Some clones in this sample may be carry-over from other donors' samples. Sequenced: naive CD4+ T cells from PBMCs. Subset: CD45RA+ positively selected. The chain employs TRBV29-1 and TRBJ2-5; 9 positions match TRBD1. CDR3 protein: CSGLRGQGWETQYF. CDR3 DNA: TGCAGCGGCTTAAGGGGACAGGGTTGGGAGACCCAGTACTTC.